The clone carrying this TCR beta chain occurred a few times. Its antigen is undetermined. The data were obtained in a study of T cells after yellow fever vaccination. One entry per CDR3 protein results from TCRdb running MiXCR on the 5' RACE reads. Counted here are some 320,000 distinct CDR3 sequences, about 10% occurring once; the ten biggest clones make up under 4%. Study-level results: The study found a weaker secondary response that peaked faster, day 5 versus 15. Contaminating bulk clonotypes could be abundant in FACS-sorted repertoires. Among all clonotypes, a small share was observed in both CD4 and CD8 compartments. Post-booster repertoires contained most primary-vaccination clones again (roughly 95% CD4, 88% CD8).

The sample was CD4+ T cells sorted from PBMCs, taken 45 days after the yellow fever booster vaccination. This clonotype originated in a man younger than 35 who received the YFV17D yellow fever vaccine.

The chain's CDR3 is CSGWVRGTDTQYF. The CDR3 DNA reads TGCAGTGGTTGGGTGCGGGGGACAGATACGCAGTATTTT. V usage is TRBV20-1 and J usage is TRBJ2-3, with 7 bases matching TRBD2. Trimming cost V 7 bases and J 3 bases; bases outside gene matches: 7. CDR3 length: 13 residues. Germline assignment: CDR1 DFQATT and CDR2 SNEGSKA (reference sequence).